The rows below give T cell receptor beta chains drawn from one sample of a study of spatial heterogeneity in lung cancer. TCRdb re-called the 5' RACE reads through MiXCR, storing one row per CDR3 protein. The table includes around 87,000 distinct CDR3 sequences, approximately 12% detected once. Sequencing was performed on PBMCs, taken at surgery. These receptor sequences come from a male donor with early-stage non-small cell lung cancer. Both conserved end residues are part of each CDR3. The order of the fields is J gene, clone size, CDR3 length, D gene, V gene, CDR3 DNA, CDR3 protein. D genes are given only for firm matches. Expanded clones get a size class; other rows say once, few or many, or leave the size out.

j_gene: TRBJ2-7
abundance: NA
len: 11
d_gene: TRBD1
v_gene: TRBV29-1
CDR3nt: TGCAGCGGGGGGACAGGGGGCGAGCAGTACTTC
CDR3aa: CSGGTGGEQYF

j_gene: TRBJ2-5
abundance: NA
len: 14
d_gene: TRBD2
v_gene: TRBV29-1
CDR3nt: TGCAGCGTTGCACCGGGAGGCCCCCAAGAGACCCAGTACTTC
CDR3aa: CSVAPGGPQETQYF

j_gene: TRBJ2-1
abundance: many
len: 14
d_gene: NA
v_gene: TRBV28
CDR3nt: TGTGCCAGCAGTTTACAGGCCGTCTACAATGAGCAGTTCTTC
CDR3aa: CASSLQAVYNEQFF

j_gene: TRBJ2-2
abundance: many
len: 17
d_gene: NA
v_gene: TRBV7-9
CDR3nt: TGTGCCAGCAGCTCGCCTCAGGGTAAAGGGAACACCGGGGAGCTGTTTTTT
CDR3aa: CASSSPQGKGNTGELFF

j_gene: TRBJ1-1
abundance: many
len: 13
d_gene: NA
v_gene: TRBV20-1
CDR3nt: TGCAGTGCTAGGACAGGAAGGAACACTGAAGCTTTCTTT
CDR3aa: CSARTGRNTEAFF

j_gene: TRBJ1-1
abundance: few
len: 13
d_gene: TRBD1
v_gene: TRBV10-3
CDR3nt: TGTGCCATCAGAGGGACAGGGGACACTGAAGCTTTCTTT
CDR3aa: CAIRGTGDTEAFF

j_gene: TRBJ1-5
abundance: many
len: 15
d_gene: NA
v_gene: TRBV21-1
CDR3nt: TGTGCCAGCAGCAAAGAACGGATTGTAAATCAGCCCCAGCATTTT
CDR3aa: CASSKERIVNQPQHF

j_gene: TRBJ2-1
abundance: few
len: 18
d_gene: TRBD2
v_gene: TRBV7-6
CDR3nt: TGTGCCAGCAGCTTAGCGCTGGAGGGACTAGCGGGAGTCAATGAGCAGTTCTTC
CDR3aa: CASSLALEGLAGVNEQFF

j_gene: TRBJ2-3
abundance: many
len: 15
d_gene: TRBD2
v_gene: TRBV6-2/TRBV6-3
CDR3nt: TGTGCCAGCAGTTACGTGGGGGGGGTCGCAGATACGCAGTATTTT
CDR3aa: CASSYVGGVADTQYF

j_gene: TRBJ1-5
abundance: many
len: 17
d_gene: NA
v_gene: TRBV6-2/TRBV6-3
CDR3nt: TGTGCCAGCAGTTTGACCAGCGGGACTTCAAGGGGACAGCCCCAGCATTTT
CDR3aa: CASSLTSGTSRGQPQHF

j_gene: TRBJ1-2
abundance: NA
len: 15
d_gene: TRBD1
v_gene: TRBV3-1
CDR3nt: TGTGCCAGCAGCCAAGGGACAGGGTCAGACTATGGCTACACCTTC
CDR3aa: CASSQGTGSDYGYTF

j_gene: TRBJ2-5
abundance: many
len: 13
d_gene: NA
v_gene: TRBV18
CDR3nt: TGTGCCAGCTCATCGGGCCCCAGGGAGACCCAGTACTTC
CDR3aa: CASSSGPRETQYF

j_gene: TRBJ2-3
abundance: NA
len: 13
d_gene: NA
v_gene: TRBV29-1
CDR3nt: TGCAGCGGTCAGGGAGGAGGCACAGATACGCAGTATTTT
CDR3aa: CSGQGGGTDTQYF

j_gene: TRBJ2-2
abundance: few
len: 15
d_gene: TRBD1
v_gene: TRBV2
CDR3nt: TGTGCCAGCAGCGCAGACAGGGCGGAAACCGGGGAGCTGTTTTTT
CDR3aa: CASSADRAETGELFF

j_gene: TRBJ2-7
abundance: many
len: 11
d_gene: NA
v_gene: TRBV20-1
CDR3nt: TGCAGTGCCCTCCCTGGGGTTGAGCAGTACTTC
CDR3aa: CSALPGVEQYF

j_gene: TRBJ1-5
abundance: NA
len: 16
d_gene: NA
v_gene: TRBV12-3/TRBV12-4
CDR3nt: TGTGCCAGCAGTTTGGGACGCACGGGGCTTGCAGGGCCCCAGCATTTT
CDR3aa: CASSLGRTGLAGPQHF

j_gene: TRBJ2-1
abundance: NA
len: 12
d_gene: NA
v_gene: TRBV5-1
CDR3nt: TGCGCCAGCAGACAGGAGGGGGCTGGACAGCTCTTC
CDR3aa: CASRQEGAGQLF

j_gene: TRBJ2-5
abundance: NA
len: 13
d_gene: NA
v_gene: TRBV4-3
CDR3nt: TGCGCCAGCAGCCAAGACCGTCAAGAGACCCAGTACTTC
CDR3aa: CASSQDRQETQYF

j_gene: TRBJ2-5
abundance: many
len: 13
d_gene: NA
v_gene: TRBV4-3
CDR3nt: TGCGCCAGCAGCCTATCTAGATCCGAGACCCAGTACTTC
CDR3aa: CASSLSRSETQYF

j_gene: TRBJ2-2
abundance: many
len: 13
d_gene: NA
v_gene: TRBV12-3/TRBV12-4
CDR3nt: TGTGCCAGCAGCCTCCCCGACACCGGGGAGCTGTTTTTT
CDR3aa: CASSLPDTGELFF

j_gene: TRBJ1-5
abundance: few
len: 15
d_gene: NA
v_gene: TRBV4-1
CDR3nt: TGCGCCAGCAGCCAAGAAGGGCAGTTTAATCAGCCCCAGCATTTT
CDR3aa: CASSQEGQFNQPQHF

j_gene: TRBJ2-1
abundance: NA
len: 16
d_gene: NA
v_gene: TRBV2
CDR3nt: TGTGCCAGCAGTGAAGTAGGCAGGGGACCCTACAATGAGCAGTTCTTC
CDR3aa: CASSEVGRGPYNEQFF

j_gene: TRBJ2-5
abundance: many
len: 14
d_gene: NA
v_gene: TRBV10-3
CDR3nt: TGTGCCATCAGTGAGTCCGGTAGCCAAGAGACCCAGTACTTC
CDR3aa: CAISESGSQETQYF

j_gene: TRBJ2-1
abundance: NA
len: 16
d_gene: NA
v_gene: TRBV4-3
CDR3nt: TGCGCCAGCAGCCAAGATCCGTACCTCAGCAGCAATGAGCAGTTCTTC
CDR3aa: CASSQDPYLSSNEQFF

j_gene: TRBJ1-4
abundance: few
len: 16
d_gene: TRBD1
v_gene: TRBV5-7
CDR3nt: TGTGCCAGCAGCTTCCGACCGACAGGGAAAAATGAAAAACTGTTTTTT
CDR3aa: CASSFRPTGKNEKLFF

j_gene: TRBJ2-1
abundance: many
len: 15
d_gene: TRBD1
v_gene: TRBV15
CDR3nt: TGTGCCACCAGCCCTACAGGGGGCGCGTACAATGAGCAGTTCTTC
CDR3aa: CATSPTGGAYNEQFF

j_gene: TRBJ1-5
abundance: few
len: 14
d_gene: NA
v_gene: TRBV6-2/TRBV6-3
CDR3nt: TGTGCCAGCAGTTACTCGGGGAAGGGCCAGCCCCAGCATTTT
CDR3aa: CASSYSGKGQPQHF

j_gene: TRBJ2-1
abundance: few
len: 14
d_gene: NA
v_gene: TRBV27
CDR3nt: TGTGCCAGCAGTTTAAGTCGGGGCTACAATGAGCAGTTCTTC
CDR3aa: CASSLSRGYNEQFF

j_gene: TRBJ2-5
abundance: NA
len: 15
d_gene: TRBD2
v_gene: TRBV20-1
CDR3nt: TGCAGTGCTTTCCCCCGACTAGCGGTCCAAGAGACCCAGTACTTC
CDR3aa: CSAFPRLAVQETQYF

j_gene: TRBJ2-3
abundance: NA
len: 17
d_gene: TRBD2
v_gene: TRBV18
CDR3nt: TGTGCCAGCTCACAGCCCGGACTAGCGGGAGGCCGAGATACGCAGTATTTT
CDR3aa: CASSQPGLAGGRDTQYF

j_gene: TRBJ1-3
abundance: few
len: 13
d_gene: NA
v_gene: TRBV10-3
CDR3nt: TGTGCCATCAGTGCGATAATCGGAAACACCATATATTTT
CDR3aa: CAISAIIGNTIYF